The clone carrying this T cell receptor beta chain was picked up many times. The CDR3 length is 14 residues. Germline CDR1 and CDR2: SGHNT and YENEEA. V was clipped by 5 bases and J by 5 bases, with 13 bases between them. Amplified TCR beta CDR3 regions came from RNA transcripts. The primer set for the first-round RT-PCR of the TCR CDR3 was HTBI. Via MiXCR, TCRdb re-called the multiplex PCR reads, giving one row per CDR3 protein. Among roughly 750,000 distinct CDR3 sequences, about 17% were seen once, and the ten largest hold under 10%. These patients, aged 18 to 65, had recently diagnosed hyperthyroidism lasting under 2 months. Thyroid ultrasound, orbital computed tomography, clinical symptoms, and serum thyroxine and TRAb underpinned diagnoses. The data are from a study of T cells in Graves' hyperthyroidism and ophthalmopathy. In the study overall: Peripheral blood was drawn at first diagnosis, prior to all treatment.

The material sequenced was blood. The clonotype was recovered from a man between 18 and 29 years old with Graves' hyperthyroidism. This chain links TRBV11-3 with TRBJ2-1; D is possibly TRBD2 (5 bases). CDR3 amino acids: CASSPGETHNEQFF. The CDR3 DNA is TGTGCCAGCAGCCCTGGGGAGACCCACAATGAGCAGTTCTTC.